The rows below give T cell receptor beta chains drawn from one sample of a study of cytomegalovirus exposure and HLA in healthy donors. Generated by immunoSEQ multiplex PCR, the TCRdb table keeps only in-frame clones and is missing some. The sample table includes about 77,000 clones. The specimen was PBMCs. The receptor source for this set is a man aged 50 or older in good health and CMV-seropositive. CDR3s include the opening cysteine and the closing phenylalanine or tryptophan. The D gene is left open where the match is weak.

NA,TRBJ2-1,TRBV6-1,12,TGTGCCAGCAGTAAAATGCGGGGTGAGCAGTTCTTC,CASSKMRGEQFF
TRBD2,TRBJ2-7,TRBV7-9,15,TGTGCCAGCAGCCCTAGCGGGACCCTGGTAATAAAGCAGTACTTC,CASSPSGTLVIKQYF
TRBD1,TRBJ2-1,TRBV5-1,15,TGCGCCAGCAGCTTGGGGGGACAGGGGAAAGGTGAGCAGTTCTTC,CASSLGGQGKGEQFF
NA,TRBJ1-4,TRBV4-2,14,TGTGCCAGCAGCCAAGAATCCGGTAATGAAAAACTGTTTTTT,CASSQESGNEKLFF
TRBD1,TRBJ1-5,TRBV18,15,TGTGCCAGCTCCCCTTCGGACAGGACTAATCAGCCCCAGCATTTT,CASSPSDRTNQPQHF
NA,TRBJ1-1,TRBV6-1,13,TGTGCCAGCAGCCCGCTGACGGGCACTGAAGCTTTCTTT,CASSPLTGTEAFF
TRBD1,TRBJ1-2,TRBV29-1,14,TGCAGCGTTGGGTCAGGGACAGGGTTTTCAGGCTACACCTTC,CSVGSGTGFSGYTF
TRBD1,TRBJ2-1,TRBV15,16,TGTGCCACCAGCCGGACAGGGCGGCTCAACTACAATGAGCAGTTCTTC,CATSRTGRLNYNEQFF
NA,TRBJ2-6,TRBV7-2,15,TGTGCCAGCAGCTTGACAACCTCTGGGGCCAACGTCCTGACTTTC,CASSLTTSGANVLTF
TRBD1,TRBJ1-4,TRBV4-1,17,TGCGCCAGCAGCCAAGATAACGAAGGGGGCAAAGGTGAAAAACTGTTTTTT,CASSQDNEGGKGEKLFF
TRBD1,TRBJ1-5,TRBV2,11,TGTGCCAGCATCGGGACAGGATCCCACTTTTTT,CASIGTGSHFF
TRBD1,TRBJ1-5,TRBV27,15,TGTGCCAGCAGCCACGGGACAGGACCCAATCAGCCCCAGCATTTT,CASSHGTGPNQPQHF
TRBD1,TRBJ2-2,TRBV7-7,15,TGTGCCAGCAGCCTAGGGACAGGGGAAACCGGGGAGCTGTTTTTT,CASSLGTGETGELFF
NA,TRBJ1-2,TRBV6-1,14,TGTGCCAGCAGTGTTGGGGTCCTAGCAGGCGGCTACACCTTC,CASSVGVLAGGYTF
NA,TRBJ1-1,TRBV2,15,TGTGCCAGCAGTCTACAGGGCCCCCTTGGTACTGAAGCTTTCTTT,CASSLQGPLGTEAFF
TRBD1,TRBJ2-3,TRBV6-1,16,TGTGCCAGCAGTGAAGCGCTCGGACAGGGCACAGATACGCAGTATTTT,CASSEALGQGTDTQYF
NA,TRBJ1-4,TRBV7-2,15,TGTGCCAGCAGTCCCTTATTCGACAGCCAACGGAAACTGTTTTTT,CASSPLFDSQRKLFF
TRBD1,TRBJ2-3,TRBV5-1,14,TGCGCCAGCAGCTCGGGACAGGGGGCAGATACGCAGTATTTT,CASSSGQGADTQYF
NA,TRBJ1-5,TRBV7-9,14,TGTGCCAGCAGCTTAGGAGGCGTAGGTCAGCCCCAGCATTTT,CASSLGGVGQPQHF
TRBD1,TRBJ2-1,TRBV7-2,14,TGTGCCAGCAGCTCTTACAGGGGTAACAATGAGCAGTTCTTC,CASSSYRGNNEQFF
TRBD2,TRBJ2-1,TRBV5-1,18,TGCGCCAGCAGCTTGAATGGGGGGACTAGCGGGAGCAAGAATGAGCAGTTCTTC,CASSLNGGTSGSKNEQFF
NA,TRBJ2-7,TRBV5-1,13,TGCGCCAGCAGTAGCGAGTGGGTCTACGAGCAGTACTTC,CASSSEWVYEQYF
NA,TRBJ2-5,TRBV5-1,13,TGCGCCAGCAGCTTGGCGGGGAAAGAGACCCAGTACTTC,CASSLAGKETQYF
TRBD1,TRBJ1-2,TRBV10-3,13,TGTGCCATCAGTGAAACAGGGGGTTATGGCTACACCTTC,CAISETGGYGYTF
TRBD2,TRBJ2-3,TRBV30,16,TGTGCCTGGAGTCTAGGACTAGCGAGCGACACAGATACGCAGTATTTT,CAWSLGLASDTDTQYF
NA,TRBJ2-3,TRBV30,16,TGTGCCTGGAGTGTAAAACCGACGGATTTCAGGGAAACGCAGTATTTT,CAWSVKPTDFRETQYF
TRBD1,TRBJ2-4,TRBV10-1,14,TGCGCCAGTTCCGGGACAGGGGAGAAAAACATTCAGTACTTC,CASSGTGEKNIQYF
TRBD1,TRBJ2-5,TRBV5-4,13,TGTGCCAGCCGGGACAGGGCTTCAGAAACCCAGTACTTC,CASRDRASETQYF
TRBD1,TRBJ1-5,TRBV6-1,15,TGTGCCAGCAGTGGCAGGGGGCGAGGCAATCAGCCCCAGCATTTT,CASSGRGRGNQPQHF
NA,TRBJ1-1,TRBV19,16,TGTGCCAGTAGTATAAACCGCGTGCTTGGGAACACTGAAGCTTTCTTT,CASSINRVLGNTEAFF
TRBD2,TRBJ2-5,TRBV30,15,TGTGCCTGGAGGGCCGGACTAGCGGGGGCGGAGACCCAGTACTTC,CAWRAGLAGAETQYF
NA,TRBJ1-6,TRBV6-6,15,TGTGCCAGCAGATTGCCAGGGTCCTATAATTCACCCCTCCACTTT,CASRLPGSYNSPLHF
NA,TRBJ1-1,TRBV5-6,15,TGTGCCAGCAGCCACCGGCGGGCCCTGAACACTGAAGCTTTCTTT,CASSHRRALNTEAFF
NA,TRBJ2-7,TRBV6-1,17,TGTGCCAGCAGTGAAGTTGGCTGGGACAAATCAACCTACGAGCAGTACTTC,CASSEVGWDKSTYEQYF
NA,TRBJ1-1,TRBV6-1,15,TGTGCCAGCAGTTTTTTGACGGACATGAACACTGAAGCTTTCTTT,CASSFLTDMNTEAFF
TRBD2,TRBJ2-5,TRBV7-2,15,TGTGCCAGCAGCTTAAACGGGGGGATAAAAGAGACCCAGTACTTC,CASSLNGGIKETQYF
TRBD2,TRBJ2-1,TRBV11-3,17,TGTGCCAGCAGCTTAGCGACTGGACGGGGGGGCCTCGATGAGCAGTTCTTC,CASSLATGRGGLDEQFF
NA,TRBJ2-1,TRBV9,14,TGTGCCAGCAGCGTAGGCGCGGAAGTTAATGAGCAGTTCTTC,CASSVGAEVNEQFF